There are many counts of the clone carrying this T cell receptor beta chain. Its matching antigen is unknown. From the germline J gene comes the end of the CDR3, since the read stops 3 residues before it. V shed 6 bases and J 6 bases; nucleotides not matched to a gene: 9. The CDR3 is made up of 15 amino acids. This specimen belongs to a study of T cell clonality in common variable immunodeficiency. Overall study findings and caveats: In common variable immunodeficiency, TCR beta chains reportedly carried fewer deletions and N-nucleotide insertions. CVID subjects had higher TCRbeta clonality than healthy controls, most marked in about a third.

TCRdb keeps only in-frame clones here, not all; method: immunoSEQ multiplex PCR. The sample shows over 30,000 clones, none of them appearing just once. CVID meant reduced serum IgG, IgA and/or IgM plus specific antibody deficiency. This TCR derives from a human donor with common variable immunodeficiency. Sequencing input: peripheral blood mononuclear cells. The rearrangement joins TRBV12-3 or TRBV12-4 to TRBJ2-1, with 9 bases aligning to TRBD2. The covered CDR3 bases are TGTGCCAGCAGCCCTGGGGGTAGCGGGAGCAATGAG. This codes for CASSPGGSGSNE. The complete CDR3 sequence is CASSPGGSGSNEQFF.